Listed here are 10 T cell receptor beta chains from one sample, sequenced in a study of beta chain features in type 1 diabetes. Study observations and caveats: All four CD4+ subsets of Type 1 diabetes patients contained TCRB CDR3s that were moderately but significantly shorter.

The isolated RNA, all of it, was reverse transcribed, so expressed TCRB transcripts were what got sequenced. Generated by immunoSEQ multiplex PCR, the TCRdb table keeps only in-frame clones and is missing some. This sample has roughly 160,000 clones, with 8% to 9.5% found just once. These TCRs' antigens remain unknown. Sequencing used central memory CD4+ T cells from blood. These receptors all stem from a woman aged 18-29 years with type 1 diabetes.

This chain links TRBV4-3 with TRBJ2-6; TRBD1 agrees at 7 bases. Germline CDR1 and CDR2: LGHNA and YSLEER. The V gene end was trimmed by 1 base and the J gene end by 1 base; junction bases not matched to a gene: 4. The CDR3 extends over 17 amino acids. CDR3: CASSQALTGSGANVLTF. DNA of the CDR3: TGCGCCAGCAGCCAAGCCCTGACAGGGTCTGGGGCCAACGTCCTGACTTTC.

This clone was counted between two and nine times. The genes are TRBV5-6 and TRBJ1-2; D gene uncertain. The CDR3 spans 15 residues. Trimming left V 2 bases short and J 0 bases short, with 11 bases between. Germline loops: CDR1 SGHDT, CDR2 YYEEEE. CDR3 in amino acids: CASSLQLTANYGYTF. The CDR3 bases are TGTGCCAGCAGCTTACAGTTGACGGCTAACTATGGCTACACCTTC.

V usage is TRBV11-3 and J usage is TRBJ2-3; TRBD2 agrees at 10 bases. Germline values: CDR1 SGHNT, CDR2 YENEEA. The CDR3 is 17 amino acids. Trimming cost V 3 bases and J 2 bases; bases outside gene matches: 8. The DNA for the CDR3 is TGTGCCAGCAGCTTGAGAGCGGGAGGGGCTTTCACAGATACGCAGTATTTT. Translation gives CASSLRAGGAFTDTQYF. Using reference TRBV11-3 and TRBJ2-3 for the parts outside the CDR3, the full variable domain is EAGVVQSPRYKIIEKKQPVAFWCNPISGHNTLYWYLQNLGQGPELLIRYENEEAVDDSQLPKDRFSAERLKGVDSTLKIQPAELGDSAVYLCASSLRAGGAFTDTQYFGPGTRLTVL.

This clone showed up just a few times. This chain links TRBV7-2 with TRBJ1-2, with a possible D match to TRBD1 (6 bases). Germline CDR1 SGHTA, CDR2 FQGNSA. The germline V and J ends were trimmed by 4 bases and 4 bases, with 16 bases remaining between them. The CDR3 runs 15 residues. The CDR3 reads CASSSRVQGLYGYTF. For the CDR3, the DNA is TGTGCCAGCAGCTCGAGGGTACAGGGCCTCTATGGCTACACCTTC.

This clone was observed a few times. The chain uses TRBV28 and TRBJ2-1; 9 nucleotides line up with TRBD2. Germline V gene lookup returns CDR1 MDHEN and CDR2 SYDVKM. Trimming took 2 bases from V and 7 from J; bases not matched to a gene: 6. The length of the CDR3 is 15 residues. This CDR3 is CASSLVSGGWNEQFF. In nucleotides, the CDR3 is TGTGCCAGCAGTTTAGTTAGCGGGGGCTGGAATGAGCAGTTCTTC.

CDR3 in amino acids: CARYEAQEAFF. The CDR3 DNA sequence: TGTGCCAGATACGAGGCCCAAGAAGCTTTCTTT. This chain connects TRBV6-9 to TRBJ1-1; D is unclear. Between the trimmed V and J ends, which lost 9 bases and 8 bases, there was a span of 13 bases. CDR3 length equals 11 residues. CDR1 MNHGY and CDR2 SVAAGI come from the germline V gene.

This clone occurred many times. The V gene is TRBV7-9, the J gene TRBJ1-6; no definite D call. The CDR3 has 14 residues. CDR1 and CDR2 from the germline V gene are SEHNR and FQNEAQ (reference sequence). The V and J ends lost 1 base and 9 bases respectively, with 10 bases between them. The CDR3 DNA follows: TGTGCCAGCAGCTTAGGGGGAGCGGGTTCACCCCTCCACTTT. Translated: CASSLGGAGSPLHF. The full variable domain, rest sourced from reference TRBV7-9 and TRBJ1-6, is DTGVSQNPRHKITKRGQNVTFRCDPISEHNRLYWYRQTLGQGPEFLTYFQNEAQLEKSRLLSDRFSAERPKGSFSTLEIQRTEQGDSAMYLCASSLGGAGSPLHFGNGTRLTVT.

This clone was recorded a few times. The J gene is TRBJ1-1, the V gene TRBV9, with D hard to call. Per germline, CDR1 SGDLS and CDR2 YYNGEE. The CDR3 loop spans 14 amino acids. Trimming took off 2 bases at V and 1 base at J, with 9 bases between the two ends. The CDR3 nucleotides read TGTGCCAGCAGCGTCAGGCCTGGGAACACTGAAGCTTTCTTT. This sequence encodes CASSVRPGNTEAFF.

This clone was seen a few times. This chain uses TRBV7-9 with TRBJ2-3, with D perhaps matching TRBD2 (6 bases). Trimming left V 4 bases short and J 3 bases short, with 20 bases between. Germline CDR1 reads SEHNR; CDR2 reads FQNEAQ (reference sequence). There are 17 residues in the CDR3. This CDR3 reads CASSSLLGREVTDTQYF. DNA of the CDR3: TGTGCCAGCAGCTCGCTTTTGGGCAGGGAGGTTACAGATACGCAGTATTTT.

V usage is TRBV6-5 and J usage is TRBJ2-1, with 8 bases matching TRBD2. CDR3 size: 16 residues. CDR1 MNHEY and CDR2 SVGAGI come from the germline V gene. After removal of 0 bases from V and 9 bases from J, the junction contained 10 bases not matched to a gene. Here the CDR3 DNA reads TGTGCCAGCAGTTACTCGTCGTCGGGGGGGCACGTTGAGCAGTTCTTC. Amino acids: CASSYSSSGGHVEQFF.